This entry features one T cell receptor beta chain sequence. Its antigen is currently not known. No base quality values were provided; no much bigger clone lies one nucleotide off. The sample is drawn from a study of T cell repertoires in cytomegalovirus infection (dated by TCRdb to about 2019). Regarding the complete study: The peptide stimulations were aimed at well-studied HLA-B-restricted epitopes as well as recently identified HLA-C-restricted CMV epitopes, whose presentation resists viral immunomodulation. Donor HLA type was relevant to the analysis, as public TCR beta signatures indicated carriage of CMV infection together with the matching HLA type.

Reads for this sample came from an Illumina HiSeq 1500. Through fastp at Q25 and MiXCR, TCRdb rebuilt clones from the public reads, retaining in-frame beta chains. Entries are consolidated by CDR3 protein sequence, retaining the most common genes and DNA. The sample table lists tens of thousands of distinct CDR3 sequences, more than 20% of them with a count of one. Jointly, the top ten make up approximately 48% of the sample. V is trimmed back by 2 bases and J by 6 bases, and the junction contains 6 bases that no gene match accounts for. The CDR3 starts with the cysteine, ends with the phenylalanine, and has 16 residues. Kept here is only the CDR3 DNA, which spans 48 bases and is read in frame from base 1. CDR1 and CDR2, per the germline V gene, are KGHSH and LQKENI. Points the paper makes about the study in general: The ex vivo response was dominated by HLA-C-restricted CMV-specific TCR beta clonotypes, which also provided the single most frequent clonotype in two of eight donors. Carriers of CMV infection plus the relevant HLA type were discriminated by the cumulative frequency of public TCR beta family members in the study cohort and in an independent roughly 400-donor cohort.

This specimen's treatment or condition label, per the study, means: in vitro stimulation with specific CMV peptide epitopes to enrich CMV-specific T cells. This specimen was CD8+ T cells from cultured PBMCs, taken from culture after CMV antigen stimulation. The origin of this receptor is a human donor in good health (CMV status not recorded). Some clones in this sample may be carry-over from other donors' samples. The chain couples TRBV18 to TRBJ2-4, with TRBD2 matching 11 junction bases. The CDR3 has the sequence CASSPTSGRTLNIQYF. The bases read TGTGCCAGCTCACCAACTAGCGGGAGAACCTTAAACATTCAGTACTTC.